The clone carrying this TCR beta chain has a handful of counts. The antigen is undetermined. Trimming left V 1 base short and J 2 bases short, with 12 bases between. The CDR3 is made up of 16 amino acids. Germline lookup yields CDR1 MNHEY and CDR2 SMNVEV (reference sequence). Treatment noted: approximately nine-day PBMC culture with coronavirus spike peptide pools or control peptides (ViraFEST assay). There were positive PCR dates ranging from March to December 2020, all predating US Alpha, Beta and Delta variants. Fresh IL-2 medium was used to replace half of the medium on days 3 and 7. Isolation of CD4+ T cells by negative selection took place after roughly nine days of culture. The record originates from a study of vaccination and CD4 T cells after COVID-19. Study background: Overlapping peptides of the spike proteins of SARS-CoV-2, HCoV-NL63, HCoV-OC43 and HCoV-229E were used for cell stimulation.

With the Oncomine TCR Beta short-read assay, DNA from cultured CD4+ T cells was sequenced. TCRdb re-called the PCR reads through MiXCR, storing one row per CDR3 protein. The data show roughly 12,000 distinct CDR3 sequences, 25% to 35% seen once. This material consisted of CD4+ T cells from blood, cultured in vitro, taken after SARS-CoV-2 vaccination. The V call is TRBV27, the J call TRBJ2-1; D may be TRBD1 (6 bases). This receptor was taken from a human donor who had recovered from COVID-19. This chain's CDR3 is CASSLLGTKTYNEQFF. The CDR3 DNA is TGTGCCAGCAGTTTATTGGGGACAAAAACCTACAATGAGCAGTTCTTC.